This paragraph covers one T cell receptor beta chain sequence. The data stem from a study of blood T cell repertoires in COVID-19. Study information: Acute-phase and convalescent COVID-19 samples originated in the United States, Italy and Spain. Sources were T cells, B-cell-depleted T cells, or PBMCs; the material itself was cDNA or gDNA.

V lost 4 bases and J lost 8; bases outside the gene matches: 5. The CDR3 length is 14 residues. Germline CDR1 reads SGHVS; CDR2 reads FNYEAQ. Per the original methods: Reference gene primer amplification in the assay estimated nucleated cell counts. Assay: immunoSEQ multiplex PCR; the TCRdb copy retains only in-frame clones and omits some. The V and J calls and clone size come from that table; D and trimming were worked out from the DNA. The table shows roughly 150,000 clones, with roughly four fifths occurring only once. The sequencing sample was made of peripheral blood. The chain is built from TRBV7-6 and TRBJ2-1, with 10 bases identical to TRBD2. This receptor was obtained from a man aged 55-75 years with active or convalescent COVID-19. As DNA, the CDR3 is TGTGCCAGCAGCTCTAGCGGGAGTCTCTATGAGCAGTTCTTC. This encodes CASSSSGSLYEQFF.